This T cell receptor (beta chain) was observed in a study of identical twins. MiXCR was run by TCRdb on the 5' RACE reads, yielding one entry per CDR3 protein. Of about 690,000 distinct CDR3 sequences in the sample, around 6.1% were seen once. Healthy Caucasians alone served as donors. This clonotype has at least ten counts. Its antigen is unidentified. Overall study findings and caveats: Findings came from cross-sectional statistics, without long-term follow-up of donors. Compared with unrelated sharing, twin-shared out-of-frame alpha sequences had more low-probability sequences. Abundant beta clonotypes from cord blood had fewer insertions, unlike memory repertoires, which showed none.

Germline CDR1 reads DFQATT; CDR2 reads SNEGSKA (reference sequence). This CDR3 has 13 residues. Between the trimmed V and J ends, which lost 1 base and 2 bases, there was a span of 8 bases. V and J are TRBV20-1 and TRBJ1-2; D uncertain. This TCR was sampled from a man between 18 and 29 years old in good health. Input material: naive T cells sorted from blood. CDR3 region: CSARAGRNYGYTF. In DNA form, the CDR3 reads TGCAGTGCTAGAGCCGGCAGAAACTATGGCTACACCTTC.